The next 11 T cell receptor beta chains were all read from a single sample in a study of shared clonotypes between healthy human individuals. Assay used: immunoSEQ multiplex PCR; TCRdb lists only in-frame clones, some missing. This sample carries a few hundred thousand clones, approximately 79% of them seen once, and the ten largest clones take approximately 12%. Specimen: PBMCs. These TCRs come from a woman aged 40 to 55 in good health. Some clones in this sample may be carry-over from other donors' samples.

This clone came up a few times. The V call is TRBV19, the J call TRBJ1-1; D ambiguous. The CDR3 contains 12 residues. The germline CDR1 and CDR2 sequences are LNHDA and SQIVND (reference sequence). V was cut by 9 bases and J by 0 bases, with 8 bases left in between. The CDR3 DNA sequence: TGTGCCAGCAGTGGATTGAACACTGAAGCTTTCTTT. Its translation: CASSGLNTEAFF. The whole variable domain, remainder taken from reference TRBV19 and TRBJ1-1, is DGGITQSPKYLFRKEGQNVTLSCEQNLNHDAMYWYRQDPGQGLRLIYYSQIVNDFQKGDIAEGYSVSREKKESFPLTVTSAQKNPTAFYLCASSGLNTEAFFGQGTRLTVV.

The chain is built from TRBV5-1 and TRBJ1-4, with D possibly TRBD1 on 5 matching bases. The CDR3 sequence is 15 residues long. Trimming removed 4 bases from V and 4 bases from J, with 14 bases in between. The V gene's germline CDR1 is SGHRS and CDR2 YFSETQ. CDR3 sequence reads: CASSPSAQGNEKLFF. The CDR3 DNA is TGCGCCAGCAGCCCTTCGGCGCAGGGTAATGAAAAACTGTTTTTT.

V gene TRBV7-3 combines with J gene TRBJ2-3, with no clear D. V was cut by 2 bases and J by 6 bases, with 6 bases left in between. Per the germline V gene, CDR1 is SGHTA and CDR2 is FQGTGA. The CDR3 runs 12 residues. The CDR3 loop reads CASSLSFDTQYF. CDR3 DNA sequence: TGTGCCAGCAGCTTATCGTTCGATACGCAGTATTTT.

This clone came up many times. The V gene is TRBV5-1, the J gene TRBJ2-2; 11 nucleotides align to TRBD1. This CDR3 is built from 16 residues. The junction had 2 bases not matched to a gene; V was cut back by 0 bases and J by 4 bases. Germline-derived CDR1 and CDR2 are SGHRS and YFSETQ. This CDR3 reads CASSLGTGGGTGELFF. Written as DNA, the CDR3 is TGCGCCAGCAGCTTGGGGACAGGGGGCGGCACCGGGGAGCTGTTTTTT.

This clone was seen only a few times. This chain connects TRBV19 to TRBJ1-2; the D gene is possibly TRBD1 (6 bases). The V gene lost 10 bases and the J gene lost 7 bases, with 16 bases spanning the gap. CDR1 LNHDA and CDR2 SQIVND come from the germline V gene (reference sequence). The CDR3 covers 12 residues. CDR3 DNA: TGTGCCAAAGGTACGGGGGCCGGTGGCTACACCTTC. Its translation is CAKGTGAGGYTF.

The chain recombines TRBV5-4 with TRBJ1-1; D is undetermined. Between the trimmed V and J ends, which lost 2 bases and 1 base, there was a span of 9 bases. The CDR3 length is 14 residues. Germline values: CDR1 SGHNT, CDR2 YYREEE (reference sequence). The CDR3 loop reads CASSFSLGNTEAFF. CDR3 nucleotide sequence: TGTGCCAGCAGCTTCTCTCTGGGGAACACTGAAGCTTTCTTT.

The rearrangement uses TRBV7-2 and TRBJ2-7; TRBD2 matches 7 bases. The trim removed 4 bases at V and 0 bases at J, leaving 9 bases unmatched. Germline loops: CDR1 SGHTA, CDR2 FQGNSA. The CDR3 length is 16 residues. DNA for the CDR3: TGTGCCAGCAGCTCAACTAGCGTTTCCGCCTCCTACGAGCAGTACTTC. It is translated as CASSSTSVSASYEQYF.

A word on this clone: Additional DNA sequences in this sample encode the identical CDR3. CDR3 sequence: CASSRTGGNQPQHF. The CDR3 DNA follows: TGTGCCAGCAGCCGGACAGGGGGGAATCAGCCCCAGCATTTT. J is TRBJ1-5 and V is TRBV6-1; 10 nucleotides match TRBD1. The length of the CDR3 is 14 residues. Germline trimming cut 6 bases from V and 4 bases from J; bases unmatched to any gene: 3. In germline, CDR1 is MNHNS, CDR2 SASEGT.

The V and J genes are TRBV7-8 and TRBJ1-4, with 7 bases lining up with TRBD1. The CDR3 length is 16 residues. Germline CDR1 reads SGHVS; CDR2 reads FQNEAQ. Germline trimming cut 0 bases from V and 8 bases from J; bases unmatched to any gene: 9. CDR3 in amino acids: CASSLAANRGGEKLFF. In nucleotides, the CDR3 is TGTGCCAGCAGCTTAGCTGCGAACAGGGGAGGCGAAAAACTGTTTTTT.

The chain recombines TRBV28 with TRBJ1-5, with TRBD1 as a possible D gene (5 bases). The germline CDR1 and CDR2 sequences are MDHEN and SYDVKM. The CDR3 loop spans 13 amino acids. The ends were cut back, 10 bases at V and 0 bases at J, with 10 bases in the middle. The CDR3 sequence is CATGTASNQPQHF. The CDR3 DNA is TGTGCCACCGGGACGGCTAGCAATCAGCCCCAGCATTTT.

The chain couples TRBV6-5 to TRBJ2-7, with 8 bases identical to TRBD1. The CDR3 totals 14 residues. CDR1 is MNHEY and CDR2 is SVGAGI in the germline V gene. V was clipped by 0 bases and J by 6 bases; unmatched bases: 4. The chain's CDR3 is CASSYSGQVGEQYF. The CDR3, as DNA: TGTGCCAGCAGTTACTCGGGACAGGTCGGCGAGCAGTACTTC.